The 15 T cell receptor beta chains reported below all come from one sample, sequenced in a study of shared clonotypes between healthy human individuals. Repertoires were generated with immunoSEQ multiplex PCR, while TCRdb's copy carries only in-frame clones and drops some. Of more than 2,000,000 clones listed, 85% to 95% are singletons. Material for sequencing was naive CD4+ T cells sorted from blood. As to subset: CD45RA+ positively selected. These receptors were collected from a man younger than 35 in good health.

The chain has TRBV1 and TRBJ2-1; the table's D call, TRBD2, was not checked against the DNA. TRBV1 is a pseudogene locus. CDR3 size: 19 residues. The CDR3 region is CTSSQVPPPGRGATNEQFF. The DNA for the CDR3 is TGCACCAGCAGCCAAGTACCCCCCCCAGGGCGGGGGGCAACAAATGAGCAGTTCTTC.

The V and J genes are TRBV2 and TRBJ1-2, with D maybe TRBD1 (6 bases). From germline, CDR1 is SNHLY and CDR2 FYNNEI. Trimming shortened V by 6 bases and J by 8 bases, and 22 bases separated the two germline ends. There are 15 residues in the CDR3. CDR3 in DNA: TGTGCCAGCAGCCCTATCGGTGGGGGGGCCCAAGGCTACACCTTC. It is translated as CASSPIGGGAQGYTF.

The chain combines TRBV6-1 with TRBJ2-7, with D uncertain. Trimming left V 5 bases short and J 4 bases short, with 12 bases between. This CDR3 comprises 13 residues. Germline-derived CDR1 and CDR2 are MNHNS and SASEGT. CDR3 nucleotides: TGTGCCAGCAGTTATACAGTTTTTTACGAGCAGTACTTC. Its protein product is CASSYTVFYEQYF.

A word on this clone: This CDR3 is also generated by other DNA sequences in the sample. This chain connects TRBV6-6 to TRBJ1-5, with unresolved D. Trimming pared 6 bases from V and 5 bases from J, leaving 8 bases between. The germline CDR1 and CDR2 sequences are MNHNY and SVGAGI (reference sequence). There are 12 residues in the CDR3. This CDR3 reads CASSYPDQPQHF. The CDR3 bases are TGTGCCAGCAGCTACCCTGATCAGCCCCAGCATTTT.

The J gene is TRBJ1-3, the V gene TRBV6-5; 9 bases match TRBD1. V dropped 4 bases and J dropped 1; count of bases not matched to a gene: 2. Germline CDR1 reads MNHEY; CDR2 reads SVGAGI. The CDR3 is 15 residues long. For the CDR3, the DNA is TGTGCCAGCAGTTCGGGGACAGGGTCTGGAAACACCATATATTTT. Its translation: CASSSGTGSGNTIYF.

The V and J genes are TRBV21-1 and TRBJ2-2. TRBV21-1 is given as a pseudogene. CDR3 length: 15 amino acids. The chain's CDR3 is CARLPGTAVTGELFF. The CDR3 nucleotides are TGTGCCAGACTTCCAGGGACGGCGGTCACCGGGGAGCTGTTTTTT.

The chain links TRBV28 to TRBJ1-6; D remains unclear. Germline loops: CDR1 MDHEN, CDR2 SYDVKM. V was shortened by 3 bases and J by 5 bases, with 11 bases between the two germline ends. The CDR3 runs 15 residues. CDR3 in DNA: TGTGCCAGCAGTTTTGGGCAGATTCATAATTCACCCCTCCACTTT. Amino acids: CASSFGQIHNSPLHF.

V usage is TRBV12-5 and J usage is TRBJ2-2; 9 nucleotides align to TRBD1. V shed 1 base and J 6 bases; nucleotides not matched to a gene: 3. Germline V gene sequence: CDR1 LGHNT, CDR2 FRNRAP. The CDR3 is 15 amino acids. CDR3 in amino acids: CASGLEDRGAGELFF. CDR3 bases: TGTGCTAGTGGTTTGGAGGACAGGGGCGCCGGGGAGCTGTTTTTT.

The chain carries TRBV27 and TRBJ2-3, with TRBD2 matching 9 bases. V trimming: 6 bases; J trimming: 5 bases; junction bases outside the gene matches: 6. The length of the CDR3 is 14 residues. The V gene's germline CDR1 is MNHEY and CDR2 SMNVEV (reference sequence). In DNA form, the CDR3 reads TGTGCCAGCAGCCCAGCGGGGGGAGGAGATACGCAGTATTTT. Amino acid sequence: CASSPAGGGDTQYF.

The rearrangement uses TRBV5-6 and TRBJ2-5; 12 bases line up with TRBD2. V lost 0 bases to trimming and J lost 4 bases; unmatched junction nucleotides: 7. Germline values: CDR1 SGHDT, CDR2 YYEEEE. The CDR3 loop spans 17 amino acids. CDR3 bases: TGTGCCAGCAGCTTGGCCTGGACTAGCGGGATGCGAGAGACCCAGTACTTC. Amino acid sequence: CASSLAWTSGMRETQYF.

Notes on this clone: Additional DNA sequences in this sample encode the identical CDR3. V gene TRBV10-3 combines with J gene TRBJ2-7; TRBD1 matches 10 bases. The CDR3 spans 14 residues. V dropped 6 bases and J dropped 4; count of bases not matched to a gene: 6. Germline loops: CDR1 ENHRY, CDR2 SYGVKD. Here the CDR3 reads CAIRPGTGAYEQYF. In DNA form, the CDR3 reads TGTGCCATCAGACCAGGGACAGGGGCATACGAGCAGTACTTC.

J is TRBJ2-3 and V is TRBV7-2; D call uncertain. This CDR3 has 14 amino acids. The germline gives CDR1 SGHTA, CDR2 FQGNSA. V shed 2 bases and J shed 2 bases, with 8 bases lying between them. The CDR3 protein is CASSLWQSTDTQYF. The CDR3 DNA sequence: TGTGCCAGCAGCTTATGGCAGTCCACAGATACGCAGTATTTT.

The chain couples TRBV7-9 to TRBJ2-3; D may match TRBD1 or TRBD2 (5 bases each). The CDR3 contains 17 residues. CDR1 is SEHNR, CDR2 FQNEAQ, per germline (reference sequence). V lost 1 base, J lost 8 bases, and 22 bases lay in between. CDR3 protein: CASSLVGVASKEGTQYF. The CDR3 nucleotides read TGTGCCAGCAGCTTAGTGGGGGTGGCTAGCAAAGAAGGTACGCAGTATTTT.

The chain has TRBV7-9 and TRBJ1-2; 9 bases match TRBD1. Germline lookup yields CDR1 SEHNR and CDR2 FQNEAQ (reference sequence). V was pared by 1 base and J by 0 bases, with 9 bases of the junction left unmatched. The CDR3 is made up of 18 amino acids. The CDR3 sequence: CASSLVGTGWEPNYGYTF. CDR3 nucleotides: TGTGCCAGCAGCTTAGTTGGGACAGGGTGGGAACCTAACTATGGCTACACCTTC.

The chain couples TRBV5-1 to TRBJ2-2, with TRBD1 matching over 9 bases. Trimming cost V 4 bases and J 5 bases; bases outside gene matches: 6. The CDR3 runs 15 residues. The germline V gene encodes CDR1 SGHRS and CDR2 YFSETQ. For the CDR3, the DNA is TGCGCCAGCAGCCAGGGACAGGGAAGGACCGGGGAGCTGTTTTTT. As protein: CASSQGQGRTGELFF.